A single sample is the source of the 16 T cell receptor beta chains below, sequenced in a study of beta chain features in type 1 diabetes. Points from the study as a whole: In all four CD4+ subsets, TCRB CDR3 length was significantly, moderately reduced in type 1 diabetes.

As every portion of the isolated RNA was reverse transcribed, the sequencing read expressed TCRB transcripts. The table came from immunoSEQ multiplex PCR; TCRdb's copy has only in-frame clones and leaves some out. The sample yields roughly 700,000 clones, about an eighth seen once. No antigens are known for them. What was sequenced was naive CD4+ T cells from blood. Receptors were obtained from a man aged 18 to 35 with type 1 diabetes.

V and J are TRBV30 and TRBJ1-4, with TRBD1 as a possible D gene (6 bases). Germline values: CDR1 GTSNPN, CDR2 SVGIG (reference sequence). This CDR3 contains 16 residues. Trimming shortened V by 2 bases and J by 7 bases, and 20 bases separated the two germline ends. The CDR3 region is CAWSIGAGVLGEKLFF. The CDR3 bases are TGTGCCTGGAGTATCGGGGCAGGGGTGTTGGGTGAAAAACTGTTTTTT.

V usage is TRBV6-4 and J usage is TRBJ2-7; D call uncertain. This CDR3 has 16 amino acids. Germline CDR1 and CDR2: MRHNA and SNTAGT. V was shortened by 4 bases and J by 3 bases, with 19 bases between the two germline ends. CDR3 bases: TGTGCCAGCAGTGGCCCGGACCCCCAGGACCACTACGAGCAGTACTTC. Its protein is CASSGPDPQDHYEQYF.

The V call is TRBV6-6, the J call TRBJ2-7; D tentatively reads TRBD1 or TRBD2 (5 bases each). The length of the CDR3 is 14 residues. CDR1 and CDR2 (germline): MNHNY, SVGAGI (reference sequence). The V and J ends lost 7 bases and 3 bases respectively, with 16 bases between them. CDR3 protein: CASIRDGNLYEQYF. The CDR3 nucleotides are TGTGCCAGCATACGGGACGGTAACCTCTACGAGCAGTACTTC.

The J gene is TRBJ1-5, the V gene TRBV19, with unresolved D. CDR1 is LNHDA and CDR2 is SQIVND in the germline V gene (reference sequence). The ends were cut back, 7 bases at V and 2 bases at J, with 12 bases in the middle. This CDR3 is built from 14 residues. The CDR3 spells CASNPKDGNQPQHF. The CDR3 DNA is TGTGCCAGTAACCCGAAGGACGGCAATCAGCCCCAGCATTTT.

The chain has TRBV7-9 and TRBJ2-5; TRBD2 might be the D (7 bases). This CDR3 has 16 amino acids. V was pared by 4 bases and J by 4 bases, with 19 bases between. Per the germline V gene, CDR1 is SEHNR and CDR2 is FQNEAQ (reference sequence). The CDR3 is CASSSLPRGAGETQYF. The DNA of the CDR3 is TGTGCCAGCAGCTCCCTCCCCCGGGGGGCGGGAGAGACCCAGTACTTC.

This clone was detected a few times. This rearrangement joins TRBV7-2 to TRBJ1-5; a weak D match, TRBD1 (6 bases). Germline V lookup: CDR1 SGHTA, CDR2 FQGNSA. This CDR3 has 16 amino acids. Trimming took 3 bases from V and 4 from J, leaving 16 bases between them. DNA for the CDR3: TGTGCCAGCAGCTTGGGGGCGGGACACCCTAATCAGCCCCAGCATTTT. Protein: CASSLGAGHPNQPQHF.

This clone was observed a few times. The CDR3 coding sequence is TGTGCCAGCAGTTTACCGTCCGCAGGGAGCACAGATACGCAGTATTTT. This sequence encodes CASSLPSAGSTDTQYF. The genes are TRBV28 and TRBJ2-3, with a weak D call TRBD1 (5 bases). The CDR3 runs to 16 residues. Germline CDR1 MDHEN, CDR2 SYDVKM. The germline V and J ends were trimmed by 2 bases and 0 bases, with 12 bases remaining between them.

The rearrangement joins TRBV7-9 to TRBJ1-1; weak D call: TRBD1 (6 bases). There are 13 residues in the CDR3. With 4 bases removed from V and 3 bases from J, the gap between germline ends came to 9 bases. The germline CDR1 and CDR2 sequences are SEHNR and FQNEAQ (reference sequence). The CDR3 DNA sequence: TGTGCCAGCAGCTACAGGGTTGACACTGAAGCTTTCTTT. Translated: CASSYRVDTEAFF. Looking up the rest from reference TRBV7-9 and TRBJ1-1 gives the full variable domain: DTGVSQNPRHKITKRGQNVTFRCDPISEHNRLYWYRQTLGQGPEFLTYFQNEAQLEKSRLLSDRFSAERPKGSFSTLEIQRTEQGDSAMYLCASSYRVDTEAFFGQGTRLTVV.

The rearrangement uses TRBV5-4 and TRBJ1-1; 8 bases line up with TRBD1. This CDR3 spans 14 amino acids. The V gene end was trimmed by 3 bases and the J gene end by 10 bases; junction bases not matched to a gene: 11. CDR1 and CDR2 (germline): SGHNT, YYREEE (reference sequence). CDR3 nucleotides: TGTGCCAGCAGCTCAACTGACAGGGGCGTGGGAGCTTTCTTT. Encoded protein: CASSSTDRGVGAFF.

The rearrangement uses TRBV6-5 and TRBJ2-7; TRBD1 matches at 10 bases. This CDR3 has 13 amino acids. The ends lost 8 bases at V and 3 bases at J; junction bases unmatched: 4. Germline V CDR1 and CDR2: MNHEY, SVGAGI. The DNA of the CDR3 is TGTGCCAGCGGCCGGGACAGGGGCTACGAGCAGTACTTC. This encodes CASGRDRGYEQYF.

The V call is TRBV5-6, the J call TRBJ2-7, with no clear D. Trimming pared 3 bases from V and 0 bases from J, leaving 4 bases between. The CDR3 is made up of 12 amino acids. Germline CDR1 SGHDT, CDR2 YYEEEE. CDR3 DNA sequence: TGTGCCAGCAGCTCCACCTCCTACGAGCAGTACTTC. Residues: CASSSTSYEQYF.

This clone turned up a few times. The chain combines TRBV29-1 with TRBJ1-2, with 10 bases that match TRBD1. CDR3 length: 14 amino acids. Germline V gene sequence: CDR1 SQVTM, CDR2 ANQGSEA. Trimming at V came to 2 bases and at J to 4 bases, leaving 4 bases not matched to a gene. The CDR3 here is CSVEIGTGVYGYTF. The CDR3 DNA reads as TGCAGCGTTGAAATCGGGACAGGGGTCTATGGCTACACCTTC.

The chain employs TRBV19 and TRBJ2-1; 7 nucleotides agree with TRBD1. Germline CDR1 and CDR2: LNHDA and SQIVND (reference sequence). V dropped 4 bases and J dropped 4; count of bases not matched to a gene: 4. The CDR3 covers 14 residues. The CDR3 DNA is TGTGCCAGTAGTAGGACAGGCCAGTACAATGAGCAGTTCTTC. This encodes CASSRTGQYNEQFF.

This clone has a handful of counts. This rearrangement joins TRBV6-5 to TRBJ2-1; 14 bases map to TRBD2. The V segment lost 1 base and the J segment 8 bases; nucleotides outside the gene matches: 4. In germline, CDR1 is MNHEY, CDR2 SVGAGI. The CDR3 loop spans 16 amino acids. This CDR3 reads CASSYWTSGGKDEQFF. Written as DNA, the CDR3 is TGTGCCAGCAGTTACTGGACTAGCGGGGGGAAGGATGAGCAGTTCTTC.

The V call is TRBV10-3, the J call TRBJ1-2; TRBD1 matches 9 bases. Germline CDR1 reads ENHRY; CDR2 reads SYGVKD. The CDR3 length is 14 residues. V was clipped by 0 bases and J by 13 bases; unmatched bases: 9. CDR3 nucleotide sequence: TGTGCCATCAGTGAGTCGATGTCCGGACAGGGGTCCACCTTC. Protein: CAISESMSGQGSTF.

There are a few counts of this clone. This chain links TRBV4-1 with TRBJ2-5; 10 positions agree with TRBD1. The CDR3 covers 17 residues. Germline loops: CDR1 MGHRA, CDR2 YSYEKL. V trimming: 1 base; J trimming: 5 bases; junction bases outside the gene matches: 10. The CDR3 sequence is CASSQGQGAFTGETQYF. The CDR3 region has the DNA TGCGCCAGCAGCCAAGGACAGGGGGCTTTTACTGGGGAGACCCAGTACTTC.